The 32 T cell receptor beta chains given below trace back to one sample, sequenced in a study of T cells in tuberculosis. Indicated time point: new active TB diagnosis, blood taken before or within 7 days of starting treatment. Method: immunoSEQ multiplex PCR; TCRdb's copy keeps in-frame clones and lacks some. The sample records 20,000 to 25,000 clones, under 85% being singletons. The sequencing used PBMCs, collected at tuberculosis diagnosis. Source of these receptors: an adult with tuberculosis.

The genes are TRBV2 and TRBJ2-3; no definite D call. This CDR3 is 12 amino acids long. The germline gives CDR1 SNHLY, CDR2 FYNNEI. V was shortened by 8 bases and J by 4 bases, with 10 bases between the two germline ends. The CDR3 DNA reads as TGTGCCAGCCAGAGAGAGGCAGATACGCAGTATTTT. Translation gives CASQREADTQYF.

This chain links TRBV19 with TRBJ2-7, with a possible D match to TRBD2 (6 bases). Trimming stripped 0 bases from V and 2 bases from J, with 11 bases between. This CDR3 contains 15 residues. From germline, CDR1 is LNHDA and CDR2 SQIVND (reference sequence). The CDR3: CASSIEGGRTYEQYF. DNA for the CDR3: TGTGCCAGTAGTATAGAGGGAGGACGAACCTACGAGCAGTACTTC.

The chain combines TRBV19 with TRBJ2-1; weak D call: TRBD2 (6 bases). The CDR3 covers 13 residues. V shed 9 bases and J shed 0 bases, with 9 bases lying between them. CDR1 is LNHDA, CDR2 SQIVND, per germline (reference sequence). For the CDR3, the DNA is TGTGCCAGCAGGCGGGGCTCCTACAATGAGCAGTTCTTC. Amino acid sequence: CASRRGSYNEQFF.

The J gene is TRBJ1-2, the V gene TRBV9; D is perhaps TRBD1 (6 bases). CDR3 size: 15 residues. Germline V lookup: CDR1 SGDLS, CDR2 YYNGEE. The ends were cut back, 2 bases at V and 3 bases at J, with 14 bases in the middle. The CDR3 loop reads CASSVVGGADYGYTF. CDR3 sequence (DNA): TGTGCCAGCAGCGTGGTAGGGGGGGCGGACTATGGCTACACCTTC.

On this clone itself: Other DNA sequences in the same sample also yield this CDR3. The V gene is TRBV11-2, the J gene TRBJ1-1; the D gene is possibly TRBD1 (5 bases). CDR3 length: 15 amino acids. Germline values: CDR1 SGHAT, CDR2 FQNNGV. Trimming stripped 2 bases from V and 1 base from J, with 11 bases between. The CDR3 loop is CASSLLTGSNTEAFF. The DNA for the CDR3 is TGTGCCAGCAGCTTACTTACAGGATCGAACACTGAAGCTTTCTTT. Full variable domain (remainder filled in from reference TRBV11-2 and TRBJ1-1): EAGVAQSPRYKIIEKRQSVAFWCNPISGHATLYWYQQILGQGPKLLIQFQNNGVVDDSQLPKDRFSAERLKGVDSTLKIQPAKLEDSAVYLCASSLLTGSNTEAFFGQGTRLTVV.

The V gene is TRBV29-1, the J gene TRBJ2-4; D is possibly TRBD1 (5 bases). The V gene lost 3 bases and the J gene lost 7 bases, with 7 bases spanning the gap. Germline CDR1 reads SQVTM; CDR2 reads ANQGSEA. CDR3 length: 11 residues. CDR3 sequence (DNA): TGCAGCGTTGACAGGGCGAACATTCAGTACTTC. Translated: CSVDRANIQYF.

The chain combines TRBV6-1 with TRBJ1-2; 7 positions agree with TRBD1. The CDR3 runs to 14 residues. Germline loops: CDR1 MNHNS, CDR2 SASEGT. V shed 9 bases and J 4 bases; nucleotides not matched to a gene: 11. The CDR3 region has the DNA TGTGCCAGTGTCTGGACAGGTGGTACCTATGGCTACACCTTC. This encodes CASVWTGGTYGYTF.

This rearrangement joins TRBV11-2 to TRBJ1-1; D not certain. Trimming removed 8 bases from V and 2 bases from J, with 12 bases in between. The CDR3 consists of 13 residues. Germline loops: CDR1 SGHAT, CDR2 FQNNGV. CDR3 bases: TGTGCCAGCCTCGGCGGTACAAACACTGAAGCTTTCTTT. Translated, it gives CASLGGTNTEAFF.

The rearrangement joins TRBV10-3 to TRBJ1-2; D call uncertain. This CDR3 contains 11 residues. V was trimmed by 4 bases and J by 8 bases, leaving 8 bases between them. Germline values: CDR1 ENHRY, CDR2 SYGVKD. The CDR3 here is CAISGNQGYTF. The DNA of the CDR3 is TGTGCCATCAGTGGAAATCAGGGCTACACCTTC.

This sequence joins TRBV30 and TRBJ2-2; 9 positions agree with TRBD2. This CDR3 comprises 15 residues. V lost 1 base to trimming and J lost 6 bases; unmatched junction nucleotides: 6. Looked up from germline, CDR1 is GTSNPN and CDR2 is SVGIG (reference sequence). Here the CDR3 reads CAWSGREGRPGELFF. In DNA, the CDR3 is TGTGCCTGGAGTGGGCGGGAGGGCCGTCCCGGGGAGCTGTTTTTT.

J is TRBJ1-1 and V is TRBV19; D might be TRBD1 (5 bases). V lost 7 bases to trimming and J lost 5 bases, with 11 bases between them. Germline CDR1 is LNHDA and CDR2 is SQIVND (reference sequence). This CDR3 is 12 amino acids long. Written as DNA, the CDR3 is TGTGCCAGTAATGTGCAGGGAACTGAAGCTTTCTTT. Protein sequence: CASNVQGTEAFF.

Here the CDR3 DNA reads TGTGCCAGCAGTTTATCTAGCGGGAGTTTGGGGAATACGCAGTATTTT. Protein sequence: CASSLSSGSLGNTQYF. This chain joins TRBV27 and TRBJ2-3; 9 bases fit TRBD2. The CDR3 has 16 residues. Germline-derived CDR1 and CDR2 are MNHEY and SMNVEV (reference sequence). With 0 bases clipped from V and 7 bases from J, the junction kept 8 bases outside the gene matches.

The table lists this clone with a count of one. The rearrangement uses TRBV28 and TRBJ1-2; 10 bases align to TRBD1. V dropped 2 bases and J dropped 7; count of bases not matched to a gene: 7. There are 15 residues in the CDR3. Per the germline V gene, CDR1 is MDHEN and CDR2 is SYDVKM. The CDR3 here is CASSLKGQGSLGYTF. CDR3 nucleotide sequence: TGTGCCAGCAGTTTAAAGGGACAGGGGAGTCTTGGCTACACCTTC.

This clone was seen once. The chain carries TRBV6-6 and TRBJ1-1; no firm D call. This CDR3 contains 15 residues. Germline-derived CDR1 and CDR2 are MNHNY and SVGAGI (reference sequence). The V and J ends lost 0 bases and 1 base respectively, with 9 bases between them. Written as DNA, the CDR3 is TGTGCCAGCAGTTACTCAATCAGCGGGAACACTGAAGCTTTCTTT. It encodes CASSYSISGNTEAFF.

V gene TRBV5-1 combines with J gene TRBJ2-1; D is possibly TRBD2 (6 bases). CDR3 length equals 14 residues. V lost 0 bases and J lost 6, with 10 bases in between. The germline gives CDR1 SGHRS, CDR2 YFSETQ. CDR3 bases: TGCGCCAGCAGCTTGGAACTAGCCAGCAATGAGCAGTTCTTC. Translated, it gives CASSLELASNEQFF.

This clone was counted a few times. The chain joins TRBV10-3 to TRBJ2-7; the match to TRBD1 covers 8 bases. V lost 7 bases, J lost 4 bases, and 3 bases stayed unmatched. This CDR3 has 12 amino acids. The germline V gene encodes CDR1 ENHRY and CDR2 SYGVKD. The CDR3 region is CAINGQGYEQYF. The CDR3 nucleotides are TGTGCCATCAATGGACAGGGTTACGAGCAGTACTTC.

This rearrangement joins TRBV6-5 to TRBJ2-3; maybe TRBD1 (6 bases). Germline V CDR1 and CDR2: MNHEY, SVGAGI. V lost 4 bases and J lost 1, with 15 bases in between. The CDR3 covers 16 residues. CDR3 DNA: TGTGCCAGCAGTTGGCAGGGGTCCAGCGGCACAGATACGCAGTATTTT. It is translated as CASSWQGSSGTDTQYF.

This sequence joins TRBV5-1 and TRBJ1-3; TRBD1 might be the D (5 bases). The germline V gene has CDR1 SGHRS and CDR2 YFSETQ. V was clipped by 4 bases and J by 4 bases, with 12 bases between them. The CDR3 runs 14 residues. The chain's CDR3 is CASSVSGSGNTIYF. CDR3 nucleotide sequence: TGCGCCAGCAGCGTTTCAGGGTCCGGAAACACCATATATTTT.

The table lists this clone with a count of one. The rearrangement links TRBV11-2 to TRBJ2-1, with 10 bases matching TRBD2. Germline loops: CDR1 SGHAT, CDR2 FQNNGV. The ends lost 3 bases at V and 0 bases at J; junction bases unmatched: 2. This CDR3 has 16 residues. The CDR3 protein is CASSFIAGGSYNEQFF. Here the CDR3 DNA reads TGTGCCAGCAGCTTCATAGCGGGAGGCTCCTACAATGAGCAGTTCTTC.

The chain employs TRBV5-1 and TRBJ2-2; 7 positions match TRBD2. Trimming cost V 1 base and J 5 bases; bases outside gene matches: 5. There are 15 residues in the CDR3. Germline CDR1 SGHRS, CDR2 YFSETQ. The CDR3 loop is CASSLREEGTGELFF. Here the CDR3 DNA reads TGCGCCAGCAGCTTGCGGGAGGAGGGAACCGGGGAGCTGTTTTTT.

The CDR3 region is CASSDIQGKASPLHF. The DNA for the CDR3 is TGTGCCAGCAGTGACATACAGGGGAAGGCTTCACCCCTCCACTTT. This rearrangement joins TRBV6-1 to TRBJ1-6; 7 nucleotides align to TRBD1. Trimming at V came to 3 bases and at J to 9 bases, leaving 8 bases not matched to a gene. Germline V gene sequence: CDR1 MNHNS, CDR2 SASEGT. The CDR3 spans 15 residues.

The chain uses TRBV5-4 and TRBJ2-4; perhaps TRBD1 as D (6 bases). CDR1 is SGHNT and CDR2 is YYREEE in the germline V gene (reference sequence). The CDR3 covers 15 residues. V shed 4 bases and J shed 3 bases, with 14 bases lying between them. The CDR3 DNA sequence: TGTGCCAGCAGCATATCCGGACAGTACAAAAACATTCAGTACTTC. It is translated as CASSISGQYKNIQYF.

This clone turned up a few times. The rearrangement joins TRBV10-1 to TRBJ1-5; D is perhaps TRBD1 (6 bases). CDR1 and CDR2 (germline): WNHNN, SYGVQD (reference sequence). CDR3 length: 17 residues. V was clipped by 11 bases and J by 5 bases, with 28 bases between them. CDR3 sequence: CAAGDDPTGKTDQPQHF. The CDR3 DNA reads TGCGCCGCCGGGGATGACCCGACAGGAAAGACTGATCAGCCCCAGCATTTT.

This chain links TRBV28 with TRBJ2-1; 16 bases line up with TRBD2. The germline gives CDR1 MDHEN, CDR2 SYDVKM. This CDR3 contains 20 residues. Trimming removed 4 bases from V and 0 bases from J; junction bases left unmatched: 9. CDR3 nucleotide sequence: TGTGCCAGCAGTTCCCCGGGACTAGCGGGAGGGTCCTCCTCCTACAATGAGCAGTTCTTC. This codes for CASSSPGLAGGSSSYNEQFF.

V and J are TRBV6-5 and TRBJ2-1; 7 positions agree with TRBD1. Germline V lookup: CDR1 MNHEY, CDR2 SVGAGI. V gave up 4 bases and J gave up 4 bases; unmatched junction bases: 7. This CDR3 is 15 amino acids long. The CDR3 nucleotides read TGTGCCAGCAGTTTGACAGGGTTTTTTTACAATGAGCAGTTCTTC. It codes for CASSLTGFFYNEQFF.

The J gene is TRBJ2-5, the V gene TRBV25-1; 14 positions match TRBD2. The germline V gene encodes CDR1 MGHDK and CDR2 SYGVNS. The CDR3 extends over 18 amino acids. V dropped 3 bases and J dropped 3; count of bases not matched to a gene: 9. CDR3 bases: TGTGCCAGCAGTGACGGGACTAGCGGGAGCCTCTGGGAAGAGACCCAGTACTTC. It codes for CASSDGTSGSLWEETQYF.

This clone occurred once. The rearrangement links TRBV2 to TRBJ2-2, with D perhaps TRBD1 (6 bases). The CDR3 runs 15 residues. Germline V gene sequence: CDR1 SNHLY, CDR2 FYNNEI. Trimming pared 6 bases from V and 1 base from J, leaving 12 bases between. CDR3 sequence reads: CASREKTGNTGELFF. In DNA form, the CDR3 reads TGTGCCAGCAGAGAAAAGACAGGGAACACCGGGGAGCTGTTTTTT.

The chain carries TRBV4-3 and TRBJ1-3; TRBD1 is a possible D gene (6 bases). Germline V lookup: CDR1 LGHNA, CDR2 YSLEER. The length of the CDR3 is 18 residues. V lost 3 bases and J 1 base, leaving 19 bases between the germline ends. The CDR3, as DNA: TGCGCCAGCAGCCAGGCTCCTACGGGGGGCCAATCTGGAAACACCATATATTTT. This translates into CASSQAPTGGQSGNTIYF.

V and J are TRBV15 and TRBJ1-4; 7 positions match TRBD1. This CDR3 has 14 residues. In germline, CDR1 is LNHNV, CDR2 YYDKDF (reference sequence). Germline trimming cut 8 bases from V and 8 bases from J; bases unmatched to any gene: 11. The CDR3 sequence: CATCADRLEEKLFF. The CDR3, as DNA: TGTGCCACCTGCGCGGACAGGCTAGAGGAAAAACTGTTTTTT. Full variable domain (missing parts from reference TRBV15 and TRBJ1-4): DAMVIQNPRYQVTQFGKPVTLSCSQTLNHNVMYWYQQKSSQAPKLLFHYYDKDFNNEADTPDNFQSRRPNTSFCFLDIRSPGLGDTAMYLCATCADRLEEKLFFGSGTQLSVL.

The rearrangement links TRBV4-1 to TRBJ1-5, with TRBD1 as a possible D gene (5 bases). This CDR3 has 15 residues. Trimming left V 4 bases short and J 2 bases short, with 12 bases between. The germline gives CDR1 MGHRA, CDR2 YSYEKL. The CDR3 protein is CASSPGFFGNQPQHF. DNA for the CDR3: TGCGCCAGCAGCCCAGGGTTTTTTGGCAATCAGCCCCAGCATTTT.

The J gene is TRBJ1-2, the V gene TRBV25-1, with TRBD1 as a possible D gene (6 bases). In germline, CDR1 is MGHDK, CDR2 SYGVNS. V lost 6 bases to trimming and J lost 5 bases, with 13 bases between them. This CDR3 spans 13 amino acids. The CDR3 DNA follows: TGTGCCAGCAGCCCCAGGACAGCTTATGGCTACACCTTC. This gives the protein CASSPRTAYGYTF.

The V and J genes are TRBV5-1 and TRBJ1-6, with 9 bases identical to TRBD1. CDR3 length: 15 amino acids. Per germline, CDR1 SGHRS and CDR2 YFSETQ. Germline trimming cut 2 bases from V and 7 bases from J; bases unmatched to any gene: 4. The CDR3 region is CASSLPGQGNSPLHF. In DNA form, the CDR3 reads TGCGCCAGCAGCTTACCCGGACAGGGGAATTCACCCCTCCACTTT.